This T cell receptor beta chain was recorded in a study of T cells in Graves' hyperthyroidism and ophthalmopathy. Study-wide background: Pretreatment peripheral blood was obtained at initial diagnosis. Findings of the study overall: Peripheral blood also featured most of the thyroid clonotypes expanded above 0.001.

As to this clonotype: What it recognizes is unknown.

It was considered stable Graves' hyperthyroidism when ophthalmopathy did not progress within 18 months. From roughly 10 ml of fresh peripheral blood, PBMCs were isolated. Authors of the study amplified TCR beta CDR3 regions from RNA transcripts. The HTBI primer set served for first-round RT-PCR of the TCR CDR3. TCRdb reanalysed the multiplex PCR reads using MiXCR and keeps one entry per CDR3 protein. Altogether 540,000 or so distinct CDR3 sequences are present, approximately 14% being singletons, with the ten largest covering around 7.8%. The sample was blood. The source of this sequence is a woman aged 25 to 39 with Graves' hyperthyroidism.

The CDR3, as DNA: TGTGCCAGCAGCGTAGGTACAGACATGAACACTGAAGCTTTCTTT. Its translation is CASSVGTDMNTEAFF. The gene calls are TRBV12-3 or TRBV12-4 and TRBJ1-1; D is unresolved. The CDR3 runs to 15 residues. The ends were cut back, 6 bases at V and 0 bases at J, with 14 bases in the middle.